This TCR beta chain was observed in a study of blood T cell repertoires in COVID-19. At the level of the study: From T cells, B-cell-depleted T cells, or PBMCs came the material, which was cDNA or gDNA.

Original handling: Counts of nucleated cells, estimated from reference gene primer amplification, were obtained. The method was immunoSEQ multiplex PCR; TCRdb's version includes in-frame clones alone and lacks a portion of them. Clone size and V and J calls were adopted from that table, with D and trimming inferred from the DNA. This sample has under 250,000 clones, with around four fifths found just once. The V gene's germline CDR1 is MGHDK and CDR2 SYGVNS. This CDR3 comprises 17 residues. Trimming cost V 0 bases and J 2 bases, with 16 bases left between them. Participants came from some 23 US areas, aged roughly 18 to 95 years. Self-reported history from a screening survey and questionnaire set each donor's cohort.

The rearrangement links TRBV25-1 to TRBJ1-2; D perhaps matches TRBD1 (5 bases). The TCR originated in a woman aged 45-65 years who had been exposed to COVID-19. The specimen sequenced was PBMCs or T cells enriched from blood (not recorded which). CDR3 DNA: TGTGCCAGCAGTGAATATGGGGGGACGTCGATCAACTATGGCTACACCTTC. It specifies CASSEYGGTSINYGYTF.